This T cell receptor (beta chain) was found in a study of low-dose radiotherapy and immunotherapy resistance in tumors. Turning to the study itself: Participants in Cohort 1 were administered 0.5 Gy per fraction at 2-week intervals, to a cumulative dose of 6.5 Gy. At a dose of 200 mg/m2, intravenous cyclophosphamide was given every two weeks, one day before radiation and immunotherapy.

The time point here: before trial treatment. The presence of advanced solid tumors lacking tumor-infiltrating lymphocytes characterized eligible patients. The CDR3 consists of 14 residues. With 3 bases removed from V and 0 bases from J, the gap between germline ends came to 11 bases. Per the germline V gene, CDR1 is DFQATT and CDR2 is SNEGSKA (reference sequence). Gene-specific TRAV and TRBV primers were used for first-strand cDNA, covering alpha and beta chains. Using a constant-region primer together with a V-primer adapter, TCRs were subjected to roughly 20 PCR cycles of amplification. TCRdb re-called the reads through MiXCR, storing one row per CDR3 protein. The data show tens of thousands of distinct CDR3 sequences, with 15% to 20% seen just once and 2.8% held by the top ten. The sample holds a few counts of this clonotype.

The chain links TRBV20-1 to TRBJ1-1, with unresolved D. Specimen: PBMCs, collected before treatment. The sequence derives from a male donor with prostate cancer. CDR3 sequence reads: CSARRFGVNTEAFF. The CDR3 DNA reads as TGCAGTGCTAGGCGGTTCGGGGTGAACACTGAAGCTTTCTTT.